This paragraph covers one T cell receptor beta chain sequence. Its antigen is unidentified. While unrecorded immune exposures were likely, the donors were nominally healthy when sampled. The V and J ends lost 4 bases and 4 bases, in that order; junction bases with no gene match: 3. CDR3 length: 15 amino acids. Germline values: CDR1 SGHVS, CDR2 FNYEAQ. These data belong to a study of cytomegalovirus exposure and HLA in healthy donors. Study-level findings and limits: Later work associated around 18,000 TCR beta sequences with HLA alleles at 0.05 false discovery rate. Diagnosis of cytomegalovirus status made by the classifier reportedly showed high specificity and sensitivity. A few CMV-associated chains were confirmed in vitro to be specific for CMV antigens.

The PCR used 60 Vbeta and 13 Jbeta primers. This table comes from immunoSEQ multiplex PCR, and its TCRdb copy is limited to in-frame clones, with some not included. The sample shows about 140,000 clones, 70% to 75% of them seen only once. The chain joins TRBV7-6 to TRBJ2-2; 10 bases map to TRBD2. Source material: PBMCs. The TCR was taken from a human donor in good health. The DNA for the CDR3 is TGTGCCAGCAGCTCTAGCGGGAGAAGCACCGGGGAGCTGTTTTTT. This encodes CASSSSGRSTGELFF.